The 3 T cell receptor beta chains given below trace back to one sample, sequenced in a study of shared clonotypes between healthy human individuals. Sequencing was performed with immunoSEQ multiplex PCR; in TCRdb, only in-frame clones are kept and a portion is missing. Seen here are 1,500,000 or so clones, around 97% observed once, and the top ten hold more than 0.9%. Sequencing was carried out using naive CD4+ T cells sorted from blood. The subset here: CD45RA+ positively selected. Every receptor here comes from a man aged 25-45 years in good health.

The chain has TRBV18 and TRBJ2-5; 7 nucleotides match TRBD2. CDR3 length: 16 amino acids. V was pared by 0 bases and J by 4 bases, with 8 bases of the junction left unmatched. The germline V gene has CDR1 KGHSH and CDR2 LQKENI. CDR3 residues: CASSPPARGRGETQYF. DNA for the CDR3: TGTGCCAGCTCACCACCGGCCCGCGGGAGAGGAGAGACCCAGTACTTC.

The chain combines TRBV29-1 with TRBJ1-4, with 7 nucleotides matching TRBD1. Germline V gives CDR1 SQVTM, CDR2 ANQGSEA. Trimming took 7 bases from V and 8 from J; bases not matched to a gene: 16. The CDR3 spans 15 residues. The CDR3 DNA reads as TGCAGCGGTTCCAGTCTACAGGGGATGGGAGAAAAACTGTTTTTT. Translation: CSGSSLQGMGEKLFF.

On this clone itself: Other DNA sequences in this sample translate to the same CDR3. The CDR3 region has the DNA TGTGCCAGCCACTACTACAATGAGCAGTTCTTC. Protein sequence: CASHYYNEQFF. This chain joins TRBV2 and TRBJ2-1, with D hard to call. The CDR3 sequence is 11 residues long. Germline V gene lookup returns CDR1 SNHLY and CDR2 FYNNEI. Trimming removed 8 bases at V and 3 bases at J, with 5 bases between.